This T cell receptor beta chain was recovered during a study of T-cell memory formation after mild COVID-19 (dated by TCRdb to about 2021). Turning to the overall study: TCR sequence clusters from the two donors were largely donor specific. The cohort was made up of two young adult volunteers, one female and one male, who were previously healthy. In a couple of donors, T-cell clones that expanded and contracted after mild COVID-19 were tracked by sequencing TCRalpha and TCRbeta repertoires over time. The investigation overall reported the following: Some responding clones were detected in pre-infection memory, which suggested that pre-existing cross-reactive memory T cells had joined the SARS-CoV-2 response. The study included only two mild cases, and larger cohorts that include severe cases with pre-infection samples were judged to be necessary. Contracting CD4+ clones were found mainly in CM and EM memory subsets, while CD8+ clones were enriched in EMRA. SARS-CoV-2 specificity of the second-wave clones peaking on day 37 was not confirmed. Balanced CD4/CD8 phenotypes were observed for clones contracting from day 15 to 85, whereas a bias towards CD4+ was observed for a second wave of clones expanding from day 15 to 37.

Germline trimming: 3 bases from V, 1 base from J; junction bases outside gene matches: 13. Including cysteine and phenylalanine, the CDR3 has 18 amino acids. Only CDR3 DNA remains: 54 bases, in frame from the first base. CDR1 KGHSH and CDR2 LQKENI are derived from the germline V gene. TCRdb lists the instrument as Illumina NovaSeq 6000. cDNA libraries for TCRalpha and TCRbeta were prepared by 5'RACE using constant-segment primers, with sample barcodes and unique molecular identifiers added. RNA was extracted from every sample with Trizol reagent. The libraries were amplified in two PCR steps, and the second step added a second sample barcode and Illumina TruSeq adapters. Sequencing of libraries was performed on an Illumina NovaSeq with 2 x 150 bp paired-end reads. For the original study's pipeline: With migec v1.2.7, reads were demultiplexed and then collapsed into UMI-guided consensus sequences. With mixcr v2.1.11, UMI consensuses were aligned to TRA and TRB V and J templates and assembled into clonotypes. A clonotype was counted as expanded or contracted only when both edgeR and NoisET called the clonotype significant, with the noise models trained on biological replicates. For edgeR calls, the thresholds were a false discovery rate-adjusted p below 0.01 and a log2 fold-change of 1. As an exploratory analysis of dynamics, PCA with hierarchical clustering was applied to max-normalized trajectories of the 1000 most abundant clonotypes. Separately sequenced CD4+ and CD8+ repertoires were used to assign a CD4 or CD8 phenotype to each responding clone. TCRdb took the public reads, trimmed them with fastp at Q25, ran MiXCR for clone calling and kept in-frame beta chains. For every CDR3 protein sequence, its rows merge into one entry that carries the most common genes and DNA. The V and J calls, along with clone size, are taken from TCRdb and not from the paper's own processing. This sample has 150,000 or so distinct CDR3 sequences in its table, and under 30% of those were observed once. Approximately 25% of the sample goes to the ten largest clones.

Ficoll-Paque density gradient centrifugation was used to isolate PBMCs. With respect to this clonotype: It lacks a known antigen. No base quality values were provided; no much bigger clone lies one nucleotide off.

The source material was PBMCs or a T cell subset sorted from them (not recorded which). The chain was built from TRBV18 and TRBJ2-3, with 7 middle bases fitting TRBD2. This TCR was recovered from an adult woman who had mild COVID-19 (a few samples of this study predate the infection). The sample titles of this study are shuffled in the database, so cell type and time point are left out; the donor was told from shared clones. The DNA sequence reads TGTGCCAGCTCACCTCCTCCGGCGGGAGTGGCGGGCACAGATACGCAGTATTTT. This codes for CASSPPPAGVAGTDTQYF.